The clone carrying this T cell receptor beta chain appeared a single time. Its cognate antigen is unknown. This entry is derived from a study of glioma-infiltrating T cells. Whole-study findings and limits: Very few CDR3 sequences were shared between tissue and blood. Gliomas, especially low-grade, showed above-expected tissue-blood divergence; non-neoplastic patients showed below.

With 9 bases clipped from V and 3 bases from J, the junction kept 9 bases outside the gene matches. Germline V CDR1 and CDR2: MRHNA, SNTAGT. CDR3 length: 15 residues. TCR alpha and beta CDR3 regions were amplified from RNA using iRepertoire nested multiplex PCR. Tissue mRNA or PBMC total RNA, 100-400 ng, went into one-step reverse transcription and amplification. Each CDR3 protein is one row after TCRdb ran MiXCR on the multiplex PCR reads. The sample shows 9,500 to 13,000 distinct CDR3 sequences, approximately 60% of them seen only once. Sequencing was done on a sample of glioma tissue, nonneoplastic brain tissue, or PBMCs (not recorded which). The TCR comes from a human donor with low-grade glioma or glioblastoma, undergoing nonglioma brain surgery, or in good health (not recorded which). The rearrangement links TRBV6-4 to TRBJ2-3; 10 bases agree with TRBD1. This chain's CDR3 is CARGLAGQGTDTQYF. The CDR3 region has the DNA TGTGCCAGAGGATTAGCGGGACAGGGGACAGATACGCAGTATTTT.